The 20 T cell receptor beta chains reported below all come from one sample, sequenced in a study of CXCR3-negative and CXCR3-positive naive CD8 T cells. Notes on the study in general: Hydrophobicity was higher for TRB CDR3s found in CXCR3-positive naive cells than in CXCR3-negative naive cells.

The antigens of these receptors remain unknown. Libraries were UMI-labeled 5' RACE TRB cDNA. Reanalyzing the 5' RACE reads, TCRdb keeps one entry per CDR3 protein, without DNA. The sample table includes some 99,000 distinct CDR3 sequences. The source material was naive CXCR3+ CD8+ T cells from blood. Regarding subset: CD45RO-CCR7+CD27+CD95- naive CD8+ T cells expressing CXCR3 (TNR3+). The receptors stem from a human donor in good health. Some clones in this sample may be carry-over from other donors' samples.

The rearrangement uses TRBV27 and TRBJ2-3; the D call of TRBD2 rests on TCRdb alone, since no DNA is present to check it. There are 15 residues in the CDR3. The V gene's germline CDR1 is MNHEY and CDR2 SMNVEV (reference sequence). This chain's CDR3 is CASTWGSGSSDTQYF.

V usage is TRBV28 and J usage is TRBJ2-7; TCRdb gives TRBD2 as the D gene, but with no DNA this cannot be confirmed. CDR1 is MDHEN, CDR2 SYDVKM, per germline. The CDR3 covers 17 residues. The CDR3 loop reads CASRFSLSGTSGYEQYF.

The genes are TRBV4-2 and TRBJ2-7; the TRBD2 assignment by TCRdb is unverifiable without DNA. CDR1 is LGHNA, CDR2 YNFKEQ, per germline. CDR3 length: 14 amino acids. The chain's CDR3 is CASSPGTIDYEQYF.

The V and J genes are TRBV5-1 and TRBJ2-1. CDR3 length equals 17 residues. The germline V gene encodes CDR1 SGHRS and CDR2 YFSETQ. CDR3 loop: CASSLASVAGAYNEQFF.

The CDR3 loop reads CSADGGWEGSYNEQFF. This chain joins TRBV20-1 and TRBJ2-1; with no DNA, the TCRdb D assignment of TRBD2 cannot be verified. CDR3 size: 16 residues. Germline CDR1 is DFQATT and CDR2 is SNEGSKA (reference sequence).

This chain joins TRBV28 and TRBJ2-3; the TRBD2 assignment by TCRdb is unverifiable without DNA. Germline V gene sequence: CDR1 MDHEN, CDR2 SYDVKM. The CDR3 is made up of 16 amino acids. This chain's CDR3 is CATTLAGGVSTDTQYF.

This chain joins TRBV27 and TRBJ2-7. The CDR3 runs 13 residues. Germline assignment: CDR1 MNHEY and CDR2 SMNVEV (reference sequence). The CDR3 protein is CASSLKSSYEQYF.

The V call is TRBV7-9, the J call TRBJ1-2; there is no DNA to check the TCRdb D call of TRBD1. Germline CDR1 reads SEHNR; CDR2 reads FQNEAQ (reference sequence). This CDR3 is 13 amino acids long. The CDR3 region is CASSYAGDYGYTF.

The chain carries TRBV6-2 or TRBV6-3 and TRBJ2-1. This CDR3 has 16 residues. In germline, CDR1 is MNHEY, CDR2 SVGEGT. The chain's CDR3 is CASSYAEAAKYNEQFF.

This chain uses TRBV20-1 with TRBJ2-1; TCRdb's D gene call, TRBD2, goes unchecked for lack of DNA. The CDR3 consists of 14 residues. Per the germline V gene, CDR1 is DFQATT and CDR2 is SNEGSKA (reference sequence). The CDR3 is CSARLAGGNNEQFF.

V is TRBV4-3 and J is TRBJ2-2; TCRdb calls TRBD1, which cannot be checked without DNA. The CDR3 runs to 15 residues. Germline V CDR1 and CDR2: LGHNA, YSLEER. CDR3: CASSYDRGRGGELFF.

The rearrangement joins TRBV25-1 to TRBJ2-1; TCRdb selects TRBD2, and the lack of DNA leaves this call unchecked. The CDR3 runs 14 residues. Germline CDR1 MGHDK, CDR2 SYGVNS. CDR3 in amino acids: CASSELGAGNEQFF.

The chain combines TRBV20-1 with TRBJ1-5; no DNA is available, so the TRBD1 call from TCRdb remains unchecked. Germline V gene sequence: CDR1 DFQATT, CDR2 SNEGSKA (reference sequence). This CDR3 contains 16 residues. The CDR3 protein is CSARGPRQGWNQPQHF.

CDR3 sequence reads: CASSLGRDRASYEQYF. J is TRBJ2-7 and V is TRBV7-9; the D gene TCRdb calls, TRBD1, cannot be checked with no DNA. Germline-derived CDR1 and CDR2 are SEHNR and FQNEAQ (reference sequence). The CDR3 runs 16 residues.

The CDR3 sequence: CSVETRRGKLNEQYF. The V and J genes are TRBV29-1 and TRBJ2-7; with no DNA, the TCRdb D assignment of TRBD1 cannot be verified. This CDR3 is 15 amino acids long. The V gene's germline CDR1 is SQVTM and CDR2 ANQGSEA.

This chain connects TRBV6-5 to TRBJ2-6. CDR1 and CDR2 from the germline V gene are MNHEY and SVGAGI. This CDR3 comprises 15 residues. The CDR3 loop reads CASSFIFSGANVLTF.

The V call is TRBV7-9, the J call TRBJ2-3. The CDR3 has 13 amino acids. Looked up from germline, CDR1 is SEHNR and CDR2 is FQNEAQ (reference sequence). The CDR3 protein is CASSSVVDDTQYF.

The chain couples TRBV20-1 to TRBJ1-2. The germline V gene has CDR1 DFQATT and CDR2 SNEGSKA (reference sequence). The length of the CDR3 is 13 residues. This chain's CDR3 is CSARDQGNYGYTF.

V usage is TRBV20-1 and J usage is TRBJ2-1; TCRdb's D gene call, TRBD1, goes unchecked for lack of DNA. Looked up from germline, CDR1 is DFQATT and CDR2 is SNEGSKA (reference sequence). There are 14 residues in the CDR3. CDR3: CSALEARGYNEQFF.

V gene TRBV7-2 combines with J gene TRBJ1-5; TCRdb's D call, TRBD1, is unchecked because there is no DNA. The CDR3 extends over 16 amino acids. Germline values: CDR1 SGHTA, CDR2 FQGNSA. The chain's CDR3 is CASSLPPGAVDQPQHF.